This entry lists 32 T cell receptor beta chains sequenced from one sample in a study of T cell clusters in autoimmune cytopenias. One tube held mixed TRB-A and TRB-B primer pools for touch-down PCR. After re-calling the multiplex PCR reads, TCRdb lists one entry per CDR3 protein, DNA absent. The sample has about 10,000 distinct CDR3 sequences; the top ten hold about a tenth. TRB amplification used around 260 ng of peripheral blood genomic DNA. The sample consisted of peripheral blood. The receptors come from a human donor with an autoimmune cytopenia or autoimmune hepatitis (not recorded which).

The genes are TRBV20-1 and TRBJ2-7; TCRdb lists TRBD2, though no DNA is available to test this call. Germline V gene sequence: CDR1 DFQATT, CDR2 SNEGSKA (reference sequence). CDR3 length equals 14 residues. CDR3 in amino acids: CSARAQGPSFEQYF.

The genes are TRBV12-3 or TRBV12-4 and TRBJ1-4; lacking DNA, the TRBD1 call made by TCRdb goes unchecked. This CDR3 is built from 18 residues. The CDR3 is CASSSGTGPFGTNEKLFF.

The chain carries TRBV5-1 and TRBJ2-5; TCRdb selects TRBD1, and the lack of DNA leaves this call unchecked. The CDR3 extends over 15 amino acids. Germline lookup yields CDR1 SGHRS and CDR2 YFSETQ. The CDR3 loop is CASRPVLGGLETQYF. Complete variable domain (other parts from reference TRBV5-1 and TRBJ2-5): KAGVTQTPRYLIKTRGQQVTLSCSPISGHRSVSWYQQTPGQGLQFLFEYFSETQRNKGNFPGRFSGRQFSNSRSEMNVSTLELGDSALYLCASRPVLGGLETQYFGPGTRLLVL.

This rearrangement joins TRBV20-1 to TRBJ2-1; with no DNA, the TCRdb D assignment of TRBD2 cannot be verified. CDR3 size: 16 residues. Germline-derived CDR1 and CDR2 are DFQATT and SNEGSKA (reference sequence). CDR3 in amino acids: CSARDQGRGAANEQFF.

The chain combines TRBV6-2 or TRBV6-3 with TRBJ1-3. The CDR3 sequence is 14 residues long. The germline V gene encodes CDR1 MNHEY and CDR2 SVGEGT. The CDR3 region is CASRNGGSGNTIYF.

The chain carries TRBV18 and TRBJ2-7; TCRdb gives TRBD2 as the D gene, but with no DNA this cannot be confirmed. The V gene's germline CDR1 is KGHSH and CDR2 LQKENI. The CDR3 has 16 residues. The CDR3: CASSPPSASPRGEQYF.

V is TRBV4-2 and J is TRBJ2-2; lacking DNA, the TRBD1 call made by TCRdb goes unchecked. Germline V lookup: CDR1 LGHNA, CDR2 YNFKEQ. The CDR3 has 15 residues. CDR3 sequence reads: CASSQWTGVPGELFF.

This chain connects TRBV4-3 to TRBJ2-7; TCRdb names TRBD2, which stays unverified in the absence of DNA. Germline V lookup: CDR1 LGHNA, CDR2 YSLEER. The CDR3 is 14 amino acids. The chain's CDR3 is CASSQEAGTYEQYF.

The CDR3 is CASSYGTGGNTGELFF. V is TRBV7-7 and J is TRBJ2-2; TCRdb picks TRBD1, but there is no DNA to check that call. The germline gives CDR1 SSHAT, CDR2 FNYEAQ (reference sequence). This CDR3 region has 16 residues.

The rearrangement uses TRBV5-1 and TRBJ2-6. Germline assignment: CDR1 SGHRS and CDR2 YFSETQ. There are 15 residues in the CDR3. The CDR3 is CASSLDVSGANVLTF.

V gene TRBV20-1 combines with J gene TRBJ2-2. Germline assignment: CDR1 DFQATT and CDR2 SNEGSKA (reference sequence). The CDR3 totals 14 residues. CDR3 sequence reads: CSARDHGNTGELFF.

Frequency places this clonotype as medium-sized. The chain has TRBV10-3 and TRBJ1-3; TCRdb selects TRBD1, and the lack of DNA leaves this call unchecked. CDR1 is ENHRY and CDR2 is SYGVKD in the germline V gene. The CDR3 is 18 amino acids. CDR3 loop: CAISDGQGVSAGGNTIYF.

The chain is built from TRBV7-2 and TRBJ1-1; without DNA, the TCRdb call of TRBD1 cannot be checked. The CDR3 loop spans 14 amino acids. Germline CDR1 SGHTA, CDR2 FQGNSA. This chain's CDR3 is CASSLDRTNHEAFF.

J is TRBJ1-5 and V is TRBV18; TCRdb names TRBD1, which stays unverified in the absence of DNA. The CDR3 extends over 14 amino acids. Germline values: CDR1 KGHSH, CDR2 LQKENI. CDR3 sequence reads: CASSGEGVNQPQHF.

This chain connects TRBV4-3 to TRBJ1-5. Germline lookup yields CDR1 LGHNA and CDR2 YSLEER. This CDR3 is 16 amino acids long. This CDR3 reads CASSQDSNSYNQPQHF.

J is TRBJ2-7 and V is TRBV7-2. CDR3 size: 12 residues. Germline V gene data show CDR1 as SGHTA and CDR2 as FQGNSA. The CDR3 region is CASSSGAFEQYF.

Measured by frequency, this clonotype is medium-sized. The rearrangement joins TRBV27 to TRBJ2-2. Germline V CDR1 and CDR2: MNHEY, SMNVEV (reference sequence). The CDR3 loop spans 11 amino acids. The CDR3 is CALGWTGELFF.

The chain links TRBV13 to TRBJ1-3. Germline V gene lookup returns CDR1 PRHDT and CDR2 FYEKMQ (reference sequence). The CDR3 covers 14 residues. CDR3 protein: CASSLTSSGNTIYF.

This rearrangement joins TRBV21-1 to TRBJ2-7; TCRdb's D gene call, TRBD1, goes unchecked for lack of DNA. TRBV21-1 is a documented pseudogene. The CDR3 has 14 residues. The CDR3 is CASSPPGQAYEQYF.

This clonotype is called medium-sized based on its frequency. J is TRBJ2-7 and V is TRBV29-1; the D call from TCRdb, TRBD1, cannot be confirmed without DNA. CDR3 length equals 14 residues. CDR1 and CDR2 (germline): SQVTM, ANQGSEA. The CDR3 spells CSPDRLKHIYEQYF.

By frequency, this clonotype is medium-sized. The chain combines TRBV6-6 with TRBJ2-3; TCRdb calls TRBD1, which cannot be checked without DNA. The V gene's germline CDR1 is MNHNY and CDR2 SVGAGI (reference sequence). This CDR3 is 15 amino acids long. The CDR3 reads CASSYGQGSTDTQYF.

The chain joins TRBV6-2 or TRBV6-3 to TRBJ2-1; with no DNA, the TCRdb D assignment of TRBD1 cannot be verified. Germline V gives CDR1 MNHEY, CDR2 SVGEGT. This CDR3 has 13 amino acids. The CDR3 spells CASSPGTNNEQFF.

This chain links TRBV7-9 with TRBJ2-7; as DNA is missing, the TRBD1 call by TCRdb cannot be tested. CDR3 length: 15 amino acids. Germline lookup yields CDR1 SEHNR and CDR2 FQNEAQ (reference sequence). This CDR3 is CASLGQGQGASEQYF.

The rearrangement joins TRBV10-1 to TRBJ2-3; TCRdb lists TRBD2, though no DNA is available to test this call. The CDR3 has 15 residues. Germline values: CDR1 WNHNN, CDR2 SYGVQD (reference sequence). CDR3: CASSEPSGATDTQYF.

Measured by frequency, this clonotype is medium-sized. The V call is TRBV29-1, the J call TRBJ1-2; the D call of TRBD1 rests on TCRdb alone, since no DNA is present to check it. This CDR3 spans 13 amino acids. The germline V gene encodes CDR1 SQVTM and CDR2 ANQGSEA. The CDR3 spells CSVDGDRGPACTF.

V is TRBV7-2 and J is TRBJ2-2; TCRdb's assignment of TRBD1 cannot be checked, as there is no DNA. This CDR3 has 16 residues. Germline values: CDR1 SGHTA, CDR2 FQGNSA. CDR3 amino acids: CASSPSGTRNTGELFF.

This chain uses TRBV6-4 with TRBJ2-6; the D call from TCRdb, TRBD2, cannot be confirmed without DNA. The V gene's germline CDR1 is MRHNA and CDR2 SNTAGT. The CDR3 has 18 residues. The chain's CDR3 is CASSSGGVGGSGANVLTF.

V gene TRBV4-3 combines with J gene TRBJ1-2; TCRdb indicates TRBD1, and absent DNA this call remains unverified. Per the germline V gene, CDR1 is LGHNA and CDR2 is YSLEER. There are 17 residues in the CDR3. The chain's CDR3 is CASSQDADRNHLYGYTF.

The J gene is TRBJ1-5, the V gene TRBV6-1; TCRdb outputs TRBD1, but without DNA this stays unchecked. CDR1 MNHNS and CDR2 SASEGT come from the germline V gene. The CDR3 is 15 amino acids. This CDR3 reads CASSESTGRNQPQHF.

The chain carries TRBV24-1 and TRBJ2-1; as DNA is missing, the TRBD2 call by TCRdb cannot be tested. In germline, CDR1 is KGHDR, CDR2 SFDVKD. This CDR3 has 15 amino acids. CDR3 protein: CATSDLGDGGHEQFF.

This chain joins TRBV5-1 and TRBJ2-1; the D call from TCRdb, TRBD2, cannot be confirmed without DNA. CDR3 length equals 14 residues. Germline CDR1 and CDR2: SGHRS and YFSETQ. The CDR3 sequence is CASSQTSGGVEQFF.

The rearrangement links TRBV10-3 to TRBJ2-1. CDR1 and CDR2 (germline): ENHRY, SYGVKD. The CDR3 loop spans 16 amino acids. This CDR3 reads CAISERTRASYNEQFF.